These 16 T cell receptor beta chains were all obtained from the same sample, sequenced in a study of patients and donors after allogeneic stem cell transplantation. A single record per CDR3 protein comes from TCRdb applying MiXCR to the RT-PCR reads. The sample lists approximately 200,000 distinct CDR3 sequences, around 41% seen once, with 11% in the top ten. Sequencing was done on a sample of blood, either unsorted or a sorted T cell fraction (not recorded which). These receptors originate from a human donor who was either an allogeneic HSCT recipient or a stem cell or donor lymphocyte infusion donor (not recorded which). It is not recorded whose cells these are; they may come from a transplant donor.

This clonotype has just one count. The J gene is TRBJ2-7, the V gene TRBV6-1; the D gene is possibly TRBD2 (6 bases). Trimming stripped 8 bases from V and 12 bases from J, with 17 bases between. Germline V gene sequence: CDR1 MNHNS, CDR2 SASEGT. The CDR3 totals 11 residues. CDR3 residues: CASRGGTRTYF. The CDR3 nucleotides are TGTGCCAGCCGCGGCGGGACCCGAACGTACTTC.

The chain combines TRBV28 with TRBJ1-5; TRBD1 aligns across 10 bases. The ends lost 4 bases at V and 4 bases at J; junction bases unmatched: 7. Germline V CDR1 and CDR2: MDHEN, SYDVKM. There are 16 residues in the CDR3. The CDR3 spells CASSSGGQGPNQPQHF. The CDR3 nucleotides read TGTGCCAGCAGTTCGGGGGGACAGGGGCCAAATCAGCCCCAGCATTTT.

The CDR3 loop is CASSLGLKPYEQYF. The CDR3 bases are TGTGCCAGCAGCTTAGGGTTGAAACCCTACGAGCAGTACTTC. The rearrangement joins TRBV7-9 to TRBJ2-7; no clear D. Trimming took 1 base from V and 2 from J, leaving 9 bases between them. CDR3 length equals 14 residues. CDR1 is SEHNR and CDR2 is FQNEAQ in the germline V gene (reference sequence).

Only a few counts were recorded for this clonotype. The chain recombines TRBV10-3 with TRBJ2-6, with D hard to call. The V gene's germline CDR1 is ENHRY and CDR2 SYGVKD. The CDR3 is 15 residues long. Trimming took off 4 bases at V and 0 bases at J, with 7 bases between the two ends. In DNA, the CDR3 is TGTGCCATCAGTGTCTCAGGCTCTGGGGCCAACGTCCTGACTTTC. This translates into CAISVSGSGANVLTF.

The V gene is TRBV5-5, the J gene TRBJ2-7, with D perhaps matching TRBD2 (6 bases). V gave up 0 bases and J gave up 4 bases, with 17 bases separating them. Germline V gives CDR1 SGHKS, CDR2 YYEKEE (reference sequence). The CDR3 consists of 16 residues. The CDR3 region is CASSLAILTGRYEQYF. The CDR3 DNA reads TGTGCCAGCAGCTTGGCAATCCTTACGGGGAGGTACGAGCAGTACTTC.

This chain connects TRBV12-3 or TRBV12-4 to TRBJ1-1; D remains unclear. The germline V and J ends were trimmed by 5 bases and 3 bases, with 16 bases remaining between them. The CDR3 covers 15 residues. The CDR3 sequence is CASSAWTLGYTEAFF. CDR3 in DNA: TGTGCCAGCAGTGCATGGACGCTGGGGTACACTGAAGCTTTCTTT.

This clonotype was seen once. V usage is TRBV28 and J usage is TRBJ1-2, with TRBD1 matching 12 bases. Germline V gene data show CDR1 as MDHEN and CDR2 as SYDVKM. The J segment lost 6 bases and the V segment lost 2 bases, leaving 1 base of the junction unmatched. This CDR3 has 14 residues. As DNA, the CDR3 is TGTGCCAGCAGTTTACGGGACAGGGGGCATGGCTACACCTTC. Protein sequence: CASSLRDRGHGYTF.

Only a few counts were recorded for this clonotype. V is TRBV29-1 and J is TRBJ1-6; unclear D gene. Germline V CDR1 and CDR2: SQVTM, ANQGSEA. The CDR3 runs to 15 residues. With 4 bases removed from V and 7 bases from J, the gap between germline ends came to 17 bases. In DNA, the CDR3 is TGCAGCGTTGGTGGAGTAGGATCCTCGAATTCACCCCTCCACTTT. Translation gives CSVGGVGSSNSPLHF.

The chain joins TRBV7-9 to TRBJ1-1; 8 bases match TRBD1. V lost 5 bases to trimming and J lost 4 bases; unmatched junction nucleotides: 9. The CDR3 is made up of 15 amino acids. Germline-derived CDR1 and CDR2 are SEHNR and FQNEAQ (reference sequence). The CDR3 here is CASSRADRVGTEAFF. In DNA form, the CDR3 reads TGTGCCAGCAGCAGGGCGGACAGGGTGGGCACTGAAGCTTTCTTT.

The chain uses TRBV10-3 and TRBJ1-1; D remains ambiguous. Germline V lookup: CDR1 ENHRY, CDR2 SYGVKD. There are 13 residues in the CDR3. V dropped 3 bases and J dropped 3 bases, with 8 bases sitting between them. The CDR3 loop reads CAISDQLDTEAFF. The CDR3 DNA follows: TGTGCCATCAGTGACCAGTTGGACACTGAAGCTTTCTTT.

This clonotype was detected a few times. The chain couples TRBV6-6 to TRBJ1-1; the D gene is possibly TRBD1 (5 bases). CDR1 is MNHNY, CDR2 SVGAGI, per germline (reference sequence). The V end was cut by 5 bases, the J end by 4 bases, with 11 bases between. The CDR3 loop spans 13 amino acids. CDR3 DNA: TGTGCCAGCAGTGGGGACCGCCGCACTGAAGCTTTCTTT. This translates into CASSGDRRTEAFF.

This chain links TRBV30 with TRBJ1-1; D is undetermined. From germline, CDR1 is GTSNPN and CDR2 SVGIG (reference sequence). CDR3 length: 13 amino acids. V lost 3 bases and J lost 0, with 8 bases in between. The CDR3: CAWSPLLNTEAFF. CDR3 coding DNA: TGTGCCTGGAGCCCCCTATTGAACACTGAAGCTTTCTTT.

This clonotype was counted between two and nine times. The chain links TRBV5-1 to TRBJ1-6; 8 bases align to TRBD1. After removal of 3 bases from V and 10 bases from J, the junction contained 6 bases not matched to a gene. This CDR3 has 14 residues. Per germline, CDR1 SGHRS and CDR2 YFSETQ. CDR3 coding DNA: TGCGCCAGCAGCTCGACAGGGGACGCCTCACCCCTCCACTTT. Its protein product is CASSSTGDASPLHF.

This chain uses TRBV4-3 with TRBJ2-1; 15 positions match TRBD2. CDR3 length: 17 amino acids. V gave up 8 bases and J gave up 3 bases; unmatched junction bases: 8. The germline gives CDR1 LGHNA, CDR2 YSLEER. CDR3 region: CASGGTSGGSLYNEQFF. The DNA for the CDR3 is TGCGCCAGCGGAGGGACTAGCGGGGGGTCTCTCTACAATGAGCAGTTCTTC.

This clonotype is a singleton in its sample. CDR3 nucleotide sequence: TGTGCCAGCGGCAAAACCACAGATACGCAGTATTTT. This codes for CASGKTTDTQYF. The chain combines TRBV7-9 with TRBJ2-3; D not certain. V lost 8 bases and J lost 2, with 8 bases in between. The CDR3 contains 12 residues. The germline gives CDR1 SEHNR, CDR2 FQNEAQ (reference sequence).

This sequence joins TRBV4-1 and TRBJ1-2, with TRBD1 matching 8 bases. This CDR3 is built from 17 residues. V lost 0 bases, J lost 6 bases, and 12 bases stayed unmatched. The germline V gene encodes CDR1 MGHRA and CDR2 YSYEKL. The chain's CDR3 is CASSQDLWTGRFDGYTF. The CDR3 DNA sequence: TGCGCCAGCAGCCAAGATCTTTGGACAGGGAGGTTCGATGGCTACACCTTC.